Listed below are T cell receptor beta chains from one sample, sequenced in a study of shared clonotypes between healthy human individuals. Measured with immunoSEQ multiplex PCR; TCRdb has only the in-frame clones, and not every one. The repertoire holds hundreds of thousands of clones, with about 96% as singletons. Sample: naive CD4+ T cells sorted from blood. These receptors came from a young woman in good health. CDR3s leave out the opening cysteine and the closing phenylalanine or tryptophan.

v_call,j_call,cdr3_aa
TRBV28,TRBJ2-2,ASSPPLRELF
TRBV6-5,TRBJ2-7,ASKTGGSSYEQY
TRBV6-5,TRBJ1-2,ASRTENYGYT
TRBV29-1,TRBJ2-7,SALLEARAEQY
TRBV6-1,TRBJ2-4,ASHRGPENIQY
TRBV11-3,TRBJ2-1,ASSLGEDFDNEQF
TRBV19,TRBJ2-6,ASSIEGILSGANVLT
TRBV5-5,TRBJ2-6,ASSWGSGANVLT
TRBV29-1,TRBJ1-2,SVVEAYGYT
TRBV11-3,TRBJ1-2,ASSLAPITNHGYT
TRBV28,TRBJ2-1,ASSLGGKVLYNEQF
TRBV11-2,TRBJ2-1,ASSFRDRDNEQF
TRBV19,TRBJ2-7,ASSMLASSTARGKY
TRBV23-1,TRBJ2-7,ASIPGPKDEQY
TRBV6-1,TRBJ2-7,ASSGAWDPSYEQY
TRBV28,TRBJ1-2,ASSVGELYGYT
TRBV15,TRBJ1-5,ATPPGGCRMSNSNQPQH
TRBV11-2,TRBJ1-4,ASSLGHRATNEKLF
TRBV4-2,TRBJ1-1,ASSQALGLRVMNTEAF
TRBV19,TRBJ2-3,ASSMTGTGGADTQY
TRBV19,TRBJ2-3,ASSRRTGTDTQY
TRBV5-1,TRBJ2-1,ASSTRVDHGDEQF
TRBV6-6,TRBJ1-3,ASETGVGNTIY
TRBV18,TRBJ1-5,ASSPRQGNQPQH
TRBV14,TRBJ2-7,ASSQPGLAGAYEQY
TRBV10-3,TRBJ2-2,AINFLPGELF
TRBV5-1,TRBJ1-1,ASSLTRRRENTEAF
TRBV7-9,TRBJ2-1,ASSYQGQGVSNEQF
TRBV5-1,TRBJ1-6,ASSLQTTKHSPLH
TRBV1,TRBJ2-6,TSSNLPQSRANVLT
TRBV27,TRBJ1-1,ASRGTANTEAF
TRBV2,TRBJ2-2,ASSEWPSGSGELF
TRBV2,TRBJ1-2,ASDILVAIYT
TRBV5-1,TRBJ2-1,ASSSDLTMTQF
TRBV25-1,TRBJ1-3,ASIRDRYTIY
TRBV29-1,TRBJ2-3,SVWALVSDTQY
TRBV15,TRBJ2-7,ATSATLTGAYEQY
TRBV5-1,TRBJ2-3,ASSLGQGVADTQY
TRBV28,TRBJ1-1,ASSPASMREAF
TRBV5-1,TRBJ1-2,ASSLVVGQGLDGYT